The entry below describes one T cell receptor beta chain. This clone was recorded a few times. It lacks a known antigen. Base-call qualities are not available, and no considerably larger clone is one nucleotide away. CDR1 is given as LGHDT and CDR2 as YNNKEL, both from the germline V gene (reference sequence). V is pared back by 4 bases and J by 4 bases, with 10 bases lying between the germline termini. CDR3 length: 14 amino acids, cysteine to phenylalanine. Solely the CDR3 DNA is kept, with 42 bases framed from the first base. TCRbeta CDR3 regions were amplified from genomic DNA using the immunoSEQ Assay, a bias-controlled multiplex PCR. In the paper's pipeline: The number of nucleated cells in each sample was estimated by amplification of reference gene primers within the assay. Sequence reads were collapsed and filtered to measure the absolute abundance of every unique TCRbeta CDR3 rearrangement. Productive Simpson clonality was computed per sample as the square root of Simpson's diversity index over productive rearrangements. TCRdb obtained this table from immuneACCESS and retained in-frame rearrangements with V and J assigned. These tables miss some clones; where compared with another copy, unresolved V genes account for less than half of the shortfall, and the remainder is unexplained. Clone size and V and J calls were adopted from that table, with D and trimming inferred from the DNA. The sample profile shows tens of thousands of clones; around 89% of them were found once. The ten biggest clones cover less than 15% of the sample.

This sample is part of a study of blood T cell repertoires in COVID-19 (TCRdb year 2020). As for the study more broadly: Collaborator samples came from the United States, Italy and Spain and covered acute and convalescent phases of COVID-19. The prospective study material was composed of cDNA or gDNA derived from T cells, B-cell-depleted T cells, or PBMCs. Deeply sampled blood TCRbeta repertoires from subjects exposed to, actively infected with, or recovered from COVID-19 were included in the dataset. The repertoires were released in a freely available public database meant as a resource for research on the immune response to SARS-CoV-2. Samples came from the ongoing ImmuneRACE study (first 160 participants) plus 1,254 subjects from 6 global collaborators. A de-identified subject ID, COVID-19 status, age in years and sex were almost always included in the sample metadata. Where available, HLA class I and class II types were obtained from metadata supplied by the sample provider rather than from assay-based typing.

Each collaborating institution followed its own protocols to collect whole blood in K2EDTA tubes. For TCRbeta analysis, collaborators shipped samples in one of three forms: frozen whole blood, isolated PBMCs, or DNA extracted from either of those sample types. What the study reported, not specific to this receptor: The amount of clinical and demographic metadata varied by source and participant and was provided uncurated.

The TCR sequence derives from a man in his 70s with active or convalescent COVID-19. The receptor chain draws on TRBV3-1 (or the pseudogene TRBV3-2) and TRBJ1-4; perhaps TRBD1 is the D gene, with 6 bases matching. The sample comprised peripheral blood. The DNA sequence is TGTGCCAGCAGCCGCGGACAGCTTAATGAAAAACTGTTTTTT. It is translated as CASSRGQLNEKLFF.